Sequencing of this TCR beta chain was carried out in a study of T cell responses to AZD1222 COVID-19 vaccine. Study findings and constraints: Clonal diversity was possibly underestimated, and white British individuals and females predominated among donors.

Repertoires were generated with immunoSEQ multiplex PCR, while TCRdb's copy carries only in-frame clones and drops some. The sample lists over 100,000 clones, about 89% occurring once. Deletions cut 3 bases from V and 8 bases from J, with 11 bases between. The CDR3 extends over 12 amino acids. The germline CDR1 and CDR2 sequences are SGHAT and FQDESV (reference sequence). With regard to this clone: The antigen is not known.

This clonotype was sampled from an adult who received the MenACWY meningococcal vaccine as a control. This rearrangement joins TRBV11-1 to TRBJ2-7, with D perhaps being TRBD1 or TRBD2 (5 bases each). Sample: peripheral blood, taken 28 days after the second dose of the MenACWY control vaccine. Written as DNA, the CDR3 is TGTGCCAGCAGCTTCGCACCGGGACAGCAGTACTTC. It specifies CASSFAPGQQYF.